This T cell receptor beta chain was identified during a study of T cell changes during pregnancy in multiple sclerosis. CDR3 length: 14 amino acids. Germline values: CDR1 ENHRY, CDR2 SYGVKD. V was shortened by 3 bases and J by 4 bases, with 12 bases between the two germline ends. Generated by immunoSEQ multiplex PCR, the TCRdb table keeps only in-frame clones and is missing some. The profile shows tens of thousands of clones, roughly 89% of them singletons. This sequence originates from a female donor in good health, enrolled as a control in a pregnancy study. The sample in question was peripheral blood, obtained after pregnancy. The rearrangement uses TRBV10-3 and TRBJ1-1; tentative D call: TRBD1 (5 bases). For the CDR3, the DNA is TGTGCCATCAGTGAACCTCGGGGGGGCACTGAAGCTTTCTTT. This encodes CAISEPRGGTEAFF.